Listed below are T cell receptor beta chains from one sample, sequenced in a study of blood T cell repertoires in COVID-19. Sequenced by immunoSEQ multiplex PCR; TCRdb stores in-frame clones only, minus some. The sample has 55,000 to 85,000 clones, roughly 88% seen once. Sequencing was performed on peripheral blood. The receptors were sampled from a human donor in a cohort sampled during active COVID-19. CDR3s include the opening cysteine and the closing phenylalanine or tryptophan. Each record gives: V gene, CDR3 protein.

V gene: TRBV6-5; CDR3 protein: CASRTDRVSNYGYTF
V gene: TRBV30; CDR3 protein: CAWSHGQGTGNTIYF
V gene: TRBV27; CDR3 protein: CASSFSAFKNIQYF
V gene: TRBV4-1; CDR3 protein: CASSQGSGGSNYGYTF
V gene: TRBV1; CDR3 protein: CTSSQVGGAECTDTQYF
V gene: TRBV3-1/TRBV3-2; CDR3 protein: CASSQEIIGGRETQYF
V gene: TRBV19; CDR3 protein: CASSIGQGVGTEAFF
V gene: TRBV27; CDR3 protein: CASSYRTANTEAFF
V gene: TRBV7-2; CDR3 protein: CASSPPIPKLAGVGDTQYF
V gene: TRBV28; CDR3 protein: CASSSPGGGNSGNTIYF
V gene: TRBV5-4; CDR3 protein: CASSWAGTGFYEQYF
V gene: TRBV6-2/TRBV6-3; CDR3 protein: CASSYSQGYTEAFF
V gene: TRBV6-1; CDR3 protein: CASSEADRDEQYF
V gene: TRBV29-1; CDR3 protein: CSVLQDSFFETQYF
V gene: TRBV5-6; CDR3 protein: CASSPRGTTPYNEQFF
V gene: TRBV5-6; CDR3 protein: CASSLGGPGELFF
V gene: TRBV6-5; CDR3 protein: CASSLAGGHGTQYF
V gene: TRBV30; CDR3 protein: CARDSSGNTIYF
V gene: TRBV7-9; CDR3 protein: CASSERRGEGGELFF
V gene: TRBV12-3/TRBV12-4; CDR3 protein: CASSSTGGYEQYF
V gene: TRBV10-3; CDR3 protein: CAISESLAGGYEQYF